A single sample is the source of the 25 T cell receptor beta chains below, sequenced in a study of T-cell memory formation after mild COVID-19. TCRdb reprocessed the 5' RACE reads with MiXCR, giving one entry per CDR3 protein. Of some 260,000 distinct CDR3 sequences listed, approximately 16% were seen once; the top ten hold 3.5%. Sequencing input: PBMCs or a T cell subset sorted from them (not recorded which). Source of these receptors: a man younger than 35 who had mild COVID-19 (a few samples of this study predate the infection). Cell type and time point are not known.

This clonotype was observed a few times. This chain uses TRBV5-6 with TRBJ2-7, with D perhaps TRBD2 (6 bases). Germline V gene data show CDR1 as SGHDT and CDR2 as YYEEEE. The V end lost 3 bases, the J end lost 0 bases, and 10 bases lay between the germline ends. The CDR3 has 14 residues. CDR3 protein: CASSWAGSSYEQYV. The CDR3 DNA sequence: TGTGCCAGCAGCTGGGCGGGGAGCTCCTACGAGCAGTACGTC.

This clonotype has only a few counts. This chain links TRBV5-1 with TRBJ2-3, with D tentatively TRBD1 or TRBD2 (5 bases each). CDR3 length equals 13 residues. CDR1 is SGHRS and CDR2 is YFSETQ in the germline V gene. Trimming removed 4 bases at V and 0 bases at J, with 6 bases between. DNA of the CDR3: TGCGCCAGCAGCCGGGACAGCACAGATACGCAGTATTTT. The encoded protein is CASSRDSTDTQYF.

This clonotype was picked up a small number of times. The rearrangement uses TRBV7-6 and TRBJ2-1; 8 bases fit TRBD2. In germline, CDR1 is SGHVS, CDR2 FNYEAQ. CDR3 size: 16 residues. The trim removed 2 bases at V and 5 bases at J, leaving 8 bases unmatched. The CDR3 DNA is TGTGCCAGCAGCTTAATGCAGGGGCGGGGGGACAATGAGCAGTTCTTC. This sequence encodes CASSLMQGRGDNEQFF. Supplemented by reference TRBV7-6 and TRBJ2-1, the full variable domain reads GAGVSQSPRYKVTKRGQDVALRCDPISGHVSLYWYRQALGQGPEFLTYFNYEAQQDKSGLPNDRFSAERPEGSISTLTIQRTEQRDSAMYRCASSLMQGRGDNEQFFGPGTRLTVL.

The rearrangement uses TRBV10-1 and TRBJ2-3, with D possibly being TRBD1 or TRBD2 (6 bases each). The CDR3 has 13 residues. Germline loops: CDR1 WNHNN, CDR2 SYGVQD (reference sequence). V was shortened by 6 bases and J by 5 bases, with 12 bases between the two germline ends. The CDR3 DNA reads TGCGCCAGCAGCGGGGGCCCTCGAGATACGCAGTATTTT. Its protein product is CASSGGPRDTQYF.

This clonotype was found a few times. The chain carries TRBV25-1 and TRBJ1-4; the match to TRBD1 covers 7 bases. Per the germline V gene, CDR1 is MGHDK and CDR2 is SYGVNS. V gave up 6 bases and J gave up 4 bases; unmatched junction bases: 5. The CDR3 loop spans 14 amino acids. The CDR3 is CASSPGQHNEKLFF. The CDR3 coding sequence is TGTGCCAGCAGCCCGGGACAGCATAATGAAAAACTGTTTTTT.

In this sample, this clonotype turned up a few times. V and J are TRBV9 and TRBJ2-3, with D possibly matching TRBD2 (7 bases). The CDR3 length is 16 residues. Germline CDR1 and CDR2: SGDLS and YYNGEE. V was trimmed by 0 bases and J by 1 base, leaving 12 bases between them. CDR3 loop: CASSVDGGGRTDTQYF. The CDR3 coding sequence is TGTGCCAGCAGCGTAGACGGCGGGGGCCGCACAGATACGCAGTATTTT.

This clonotype was seen at least ten times. The chain couples TRBV28 to TRBJ1-5; D not resolved. The CDR3 is 12 residues long. Trimming stripped 3 bases from V and 4 bases from J, with 4 bases between. Per germline, CDR1 MDHEN and CDR2 SYDVKM. The CDR3 DNA is TGTGCCAGCAGTTTTACGAATCAGCCCCAGCATTTT. It encodes CASSFTNQPQHF.

CDR3 in amino acids: CASSQDPRNRGRTLDSGNTIYF. CDR3 bases: TGCGCCAGCAGCCAAGATCCGAGAAATAGAGGACGGACCCTAGACTCTGGAAACACCATATATTTT. The gene calls are TRBV4-3 and TRBJ1-3; D is ambiguous. CDR1 is LGHNA and CDR2 is YSLEER in the germline V gene. With 0 bases removed from V and 0 bases from J, the gap between germline ends came to 27 bases. The length of the CDR3 is 22 residues.

A few counts support this clonotype. J is TRBJ1-2 and V is TRBV9; D uncertain. The CDR3 is 14 residues long. The V and J ends lost 0 bases and 6 bases respectively, with 12 bases between them. Germline V gene lookup returns CDR1 SGDLS and CDR2 YYNGEE. The CDR3 spells CASSVGGSNHGYTF. CDR3 DNA: TGTGCCAGCAGCGTAGGAGGGTCGAACCATGGCTACACCTTC.

The rearrangement joins TRBV5-5 to TRBJ1-5, with D perhaps TRBD1 (6 bases). Trimming pared 1 base from V and 6 bases from J, leaving 11 bases between. Germline CDR1 reads SGHKS; CDR2 reads YYEKEE (reference sequence). The CDR3 runs to 14 residues. The CDR3 sequence: CASSLLGAGQPQHF. In DNA form, the CDR3 reads TGTGCCAGCAGCTTGCTGGGGGCAGGTCAGCCCCAGCATTTT.

In this sample, this clonotype turned up once. This may come from a read error, since a much larger clone is one base off. The chain combines TRBV2 with TRBJ1-4; no reliable D call. This CDR3 contains 11 residues. With 5 bases removed from V and 6 bases from J, the gap between germline ends came to 4 bases. Per germline, CDR1 SNHLY and CDR2 FYNNEI. The CDR3 loop is CASSLDEKLFF. CDR3 nucleotide sequence: TGTGCCAGCAGTTTAGATGAAAAACTGTTTTTT. The full variable domain, in which reference TRBV2 and TRBJ1-4 provide the parts outside the CDR3, is EPEVTQTPSHQVTQMGQEVILRCVPISNHLYFYWYRQILGQKVEFLVSFYNNEISEKSEIFDDQFSVERPDGSNFTLKIRSTKLEDSAMYFCASSLDEKLFFGSGTQLSVL.

In the case of this clonotype: One junction end disagrees with the germline gene, perhaps due to a read error. The rearrangement links TRBV7-2 to TRBJ1-4; D gene unclear. Germline CDR1 reads SGHTA; CDR2 reads FQGNSA. This CDR3 contains 13 residues. The CDR3 coding sequence is TGTGCCAGCAGTTCGGACGGTCTGAAAAAGCTGTTTTTT. Protein product: CASSSDGLKKLFF.

The J gene is TRBJ1-5, the V gene TRBV18; D is perhaps TRBD1 (6 bases). With 4 bases removed from V and 2 bases from J, the gap between germline ends came to 12 bases. The CDR3 has 15 amino acids. In germline, CDR1 is KGHSH, CDR2 LQKENI. CDR3 DNA: TGTGCCAGCTCACTGGAGACAGGTGGCAATCAGCCCCAGCATTTT. This codes for CASSLETGGNQPQHF.

The rearrangement uses TRBV24-1 and TRBJ2-1; TRBD1 is a possible D gene (5 bases). With 2 bases removed from V and 5 bases from J, the gap between germline ends came to 9 bases. The CDR3 loop spans 14 amino acids. The V gene's germline CDR1 is KGHDR and CDR2 SFDVKD. Here the CDR3 DNA reads TGTGCCACCAGTGATTCCGGCAGGGACAATGAGCAGTTCTTC. Its translation is CATSDSGRDNEQFF.

Remarks on this clonotype: This sequence may be a read error, since a much larger clone differs from it by one base. This chain uses TRBV6-2 or TRBV6-3 with TRBJ2-5, with 11 bases aligning to TRBD2. J gave up 5 bases and V 3 bases, and 8 bases lay outside the gene matches. CDR1 MNHEY and CDR2 SVGEGT come from the germline V gene. The CDR3 extends over 16 amino acids. CDR3: CASSYGASGGHETQYF. The CDR3 bases are TGTGCCAGCAGTTATGGGGCTAGCGGGGGGCACGAGACCCAGTACTTC.

In its sample, this clonotype was seen a few times. The CDR3 spells CASSLMRDSSYEQYV. The CDR3 DNA follows: TGTGCCAGCAGCTTAATGCGGGACAGTTCCTACGAGCAGTACGTC. The chain recombines TRBV7-8 with TRBJ2-7, with D tentatively TRBD1 (7 bases). V lost 2 bases to trimming and J lost 1 base, with 12 bases between them. The CDR3 is 15 residues long. CDR1 is SGHVS, CDR2 FQNEAQ, per germline.

A few counts support this clonotype. The V call is TRBV5-1, the J call TRBJ1-1; no reliable D call. CDR3 length: 16 residues. Germline V lookup: CDR1 SGHRS, CDR2 YFSETQ. V lost 4 bases and J 2 bases, leaving 18 bases between the germline ends. The CDR3 sequence is CASSALTGNLNTEAFF. For the CDR3, the DNA is TGCGCCAGCAGCGCATTAACCGGGAATCTAAACACTGAAGCTTTCTTT.

The sample holds a few counts of this clonotype. The rearrangement links TRBV10-3 to TRBJ2-1, with a weak D call TRBD2 (6 bases). V lost 4 bases and J 2 bases, leaving 12 bases between the germline ends. There are 15 residues in the CDR3. Per germline, CDR1 ENHRY and CDR2 SYGVKD. CDR3 protein: CAISAGGAPYNEQFF. DNA of the CDR3: TGTGCCATCAGTGCGGGCGGGGCCCCCTACAATGAGCAGTTCTTC.

This clonotype has a count of ten or more. This rearrangement joins TRBV6-5 to TRBJ2-5, with 8 bases that match TRBD2. The CDR3 contains 14 residues. Per germline, CDR1 MNHEY and CDR2 SVGAGI. Trimming at V came to 5 bases and at J to 3 bases, leaving 5 bases not matched to a gene. For the CDR3, the DNA is TGTGCCAGCAGTCCTGCGGGGGGCAAAGAGACCCAGTACTTC. This encodes CASSPAGGKETQYF.

The rearrangement links TRBV6-1 to TRBJ2-7; D perhaps matches TRBD2 (5 bases). The CDR3 runs to 14 residues. The germline V gene encodes CDR1 MNHNS and CDR2 SASEGT. Trimming took 1 base from V and 3 from J, leaving 10 bases between them. Here the CDR3 reads CASSEGGRLYEQYV. The CDR3, as DNA: TGTGCCAGCAGTGAAGGAGGGAGACTCTACGAGCAGTACGTC.

The chain is built from TRBV29-1 and TRBJ2-5; D ambiguous. Germline CDR1 is SQVTM and CDR2 is ANQGSEA. Between the trimmed V and J ends, which lost 3 bases and 1 base, there was a span of 6 bases. The CDR3 spans 12 residues. This chain's CDR3 is CSVDLGQETQYF. The CDR3 bases are TGCAGCGTTGATCTGGGCCAAGAGACCCAGTACTTC.

This clonotype was recorded at least ten times. The junction and the germline gene differ at one end; a read error may be behind it. CDR3 DNA sequence: TGTGCCAGCAGCTTAGGCGTCCAAGAGACCCAGTACTTC. Its translation: CASSLGVQETQYF. V and J are TRBV5-1 and TRBJ2-5; D remains unclear. The V gene's germline CDR1 is SGHRS and CDR2 YFSETQ. The CDR3 totals 13 residues.

The chain is built from TRBV20-1 and TRBJ2-5; the match to TRBD2 covers 7 bases. The V segment lost 0 bases and the J segment 5 bases; nucleotides outside the gene matches: 9. The CDR3 sequence is 15 residues long. Germline CDR1 reads DFQATT; CDR2 reads SNEGSKA (reference sequence). CDR3 bases: TGCAGTGCTAGAGAGGGGAGGGTCCGTCTCGAGACCCAGTACTTC. This translates into CSAREGRVRLETQYF.

This clonotype was counted ten times or more. The J gene is TRBJ2-4, the V gene TRBV20-1; 7 nucleotides match TRBD2. The CDR3 runs 12 residues. The V gene end was trimmed by 6 bases and the J gene end by 9 bases; junction bases not matched to a gene: 8. Germline CDR1 and CDR2: DFQATT and SNEGSKA (reference sequence). The CDR3 DNA is TGCAGTGCCGCAACTAGCGCGGGCATTCAGTACTTC. This sequence encodes CSAATSAGIQYF.

This chain connects TRBV7-9 to TRBJ1-1; D gene uncertain. Per the germline V gene, CDR1 is SEHNR and CDR2 is FQNEAQ (reference sequence). The CDR3 has 13 residues. Trimming took off 1 base at V and 5 bases at J, with 8 bases between the two ends. The CDR3 protein is CASSLVSQTEAFF. CDR3 sequence (DNA): TGTGCCAGCAGCTTAGTTTCCCAGACTGAAGCTTTCTTT. Complete variable domain (other parts from reference TRBV7-9 and TRBJ1-1): DTGVSQNPRHKITKRGQNVTFRCDPISEHNRLYWYRQTLGQGPEFLTYFQNEAQLEKSRLLSDRFSAERPKGSFSTLEIQRTEQGDSAMYLCASSLVSQTEAFFGQGTRLTVV.